One sample yielded the 11 T cell receptor beta chains listed below, sequenced in a study of cytomegalovirus exposure and HLA in healthy donors. The PCR made use of 60 Vbeta and 13 Jbeta primers. Sequenced by immunoSEQ multiplex PCR; TCRdb stores in-frame clones only, minus some. Of under 150,000 clones in the sample, less than 80% were seen once. What was sequenced was PBMCs. The source of these receptors is a woman aged 40 to 50 in good health and CMV-seropositive.

The J gene is TRBJ2-7, the V gene TRBV20-1; D call uncertain. The germline gives CDR1 DFQATT, CDR2 SNEGSKA (reference sequence). The CDR3 loop spans 11 amino acids. Deletions cut 4 bases from V and 2 bases from J, with 6 bases between. The CDR3 protein is CSAIIAYEQYF. DNA for the CDR3: TGCAGTGCTATAATCGCCTACGAGCAGTACTTC.

The rearrangement uses TRBV5-4 and TRBJ1-1; the match to TRBD1 covers 8 bases. V dropped 5 bases and J dropped 3; count of bases not matched to a gene: 6. The CDR3 covers 14 residues. Germline-derived CDR1 and CDR2 are SGHNT and YYREEE (reference sequence). CDR3 sequence (DNA): TGTGCCAGCAGTCAACAGGGGGAGGACACTGAAGCTTTCTTT. It translates to CASSQQGEDTEAFF. The variable domain in full, completed from reference TRBV5-4 and TRBJ1-1, reads ETGVTQSPTHLIKTRGQQVTLRCSSQSGHNTVSWYQQALGQGPQFIFQYYREEENGRGNFPPRFSGLQFPNYSSELNVNALELDDSALYLCASSQQGEDTEAFFGQGTRLTVV.

A remark on this clone: Germline and junction disagree at one end, which may indicate a read error. V is TRBV7-7 and J is TRBJ2-1, with TRBD1 matching 12 bases. The CDR3 has 13 amino acids. Germline CDR1 reads SSHAT; CDR2 reads FNYEAQ (reference sequence). The CDR3 spells CASSRDRGHEQFF. The CDR3 DNA is TGTGCTAGCAGTCGGGACAGGGGGCATGAGCAGTTCTTC.

This rearrangement joins TRBV9 to TRBJ2-7; 7 positions match TRBD2. The V gene end was trimmed by 4 bases and the J gene end by 4 bases; junction bases not matched to a gene: 11. The germline gives CDR1 SGDLS, CDR2 YYNGEE. This CDR3 is built from 15 residues. This CDR3 is CASSKTWEGDYEQYF. Here the CDR3 DNA reads TGTGCCAGCAGCAAGACCTGGGAGGGAGATTACGAGCAGTACTTC.

This chain connects TRBV27 to TRBJ1-2, with 8 nucleotides matching TRBD1. The CDR3 has 17 amino acids. From germline, CDR1 is MNHEY and CDR2 SMNVEV (reference sequence). Trimming cost V 2 bases and J 8 bases; bases outside gene matches: 16. The CDR3 coding sequence is TGTGCCAGCAGTTTAAACCCGCGGGGCCAGGGGGCGGGGGGCTACACCTTC. Amino acids: CASSLNPRGQGAGGYTF.

The chain combines TRBV18 with TRBJ1-6, with D uncertain. The germline V and J ends were trimmed by 1 base and 0 bases, with 10 bases remaining between them. CDR3 size: 17 residues. The germline V gene has CDR1 KGHSH and CDR2 LQKENI. CDR3 nucleotides: TGTGCCAGCTCACCACTGGCGGGGAACTCCTATAATTCACCCCTCCACTTT. Its translation: CASSPLAGNSYNSPLHF.

The gene calls are TRBV7-9 and TRBJ1-1; the D gene is possibly TRBD1 (5 bases). The CDR3 contains 15 residues. Germline CDR1 reads SEHNR; CDR2 reads FQNEAQ (reference sequence). Trimming took 4 bases from V and 1 from J, leaving 13 bases between them. The CDR3 DNA reads as TGTGCCAGCAGCTCGGAAGGACACAGGAACACTGAAGCTTTCTTT. Translated: CASSSEGHRNTEAFF.

This chain joins TRBV4-3 and TRBJ2-7; D is unresolved. The length of the CDR3 is 15 residues. V lost 1 base and J 1 base, leaving 11 bases between the germline ends. Germline V gene sequence: CDR1 LGHNA, CDR2 YSLEER. The CDR3 DNA reads as TGCGCCAGCAGCCAAGGGTGGGCCGGATCCTACGAGCAGTACTTC. Its translation: CASSQGWAGSYEQYF.

The gene calls are TRBV7-9 and TRBJ1-6; D possibly corresponds to TRBD1 (5 bases). V was shortened by 1 base and J by 0 bases, with 10 bases between the two germline ends. The CDR3 spans 17 residues. Germline loops: CDR1 SEHNR, CDR2 FQNEAQ (reference sequence). DNA for the CDR3: TGTGCCAGCAGCTTAGGGACATCGAGCTCCTATAATTCACCCCTCCACTTT. It encodes CASSLGTSSSYNSPLHF.

The chain employs TRBV6-1 and TRBJ2-1; 12 nucleotides line up with TRBD2. CDR3 size: 17 residues. Per the germline V gene, CDR1 is MNHNS and CDR2 is SASEGT. V trimming: 1 base; J trimming: 9 bases; junction bases outside the gene matches: 10. The CDR3 sequence: CASSEGGPLAGGFEQFF. The CDR3 DNA is TGTGCCAGCAGTGAAGGGGGCCCACTAGCGGGGGGCTTTGAGCAGTTCTTC.

The chain is built from TRBV7-9 and TRBJ1-5; 7 nucleotides match TRBD1. The CDR3 runs 15 residues. Losses at the gene ends were 3 bases for V and 5 bases for J; bases not matched to a gene: 7. Per germline, CDR1 SEHNR and CDR2 FQNEAQ (reference sequence). This chain's CDR3 is CASSLTGIGHQPQHF. For the CDR3, the DNA is TGTGCCAGCAGCTTGACAGGGATAGGCCATCAGCCCCAGCATTTT.